The 3 T cell receptor beta chains below were found in one sample sequenced in a study of blood T cell repertoires in COVID-19. TCRdb's copy holds only in-frame clones and misses some; the assay was immunoSEQ multiplex PCR. The table shows under 200,000 clones, with roughly 88% occurring only once. The sequencing input was peripheral blood. These receptors all stem from a woman aged 55 to 70 with acute or convalescent COVID-19.

This clone was counted between two and nine times. The chain carries TRBV5-6 and TRBJ1-6, with TRBD1 identical over 7 bases. Looked up from germline, CDR1 is SGHDT and CDR2 is YYEEEE. The CDR3 totals 14 residues. With V trimmed by 0 bases and J by 9 bases, 3 bases remained unmatched. CDR3 DNA: TGTGCCAGCAGCTTGGGACAGGGCACTTCACCCCTCCACTTT. This sequence encodes CASSLGQGTSPLHF.

The V and J genes are TRBV7-9 and TRBJ1-6, with TRBD1 identical over 9 bases. The CDR3 loop spans 15 amino acids. J gave up 10 bases and V 4 bases, and 8 bases lay outside the gene matches. CDR1 is SEHNR, CDR2 FQNEAQ, per germline (reference sequence). CDR3 region: CASSSKTGGGSPLHF. The CDR3, as DNA: TGTGCCAGCAGCTCAAAGACAGGGGGTGGGTCACCCCTCCACTTT.

V is TRBV6-5 and J is TRBJ2-3, with D hard to call. Trimming cost V 1 base and J 0 bases, with 8 bases left between them. This CDR3 is built from 15 residues. Per the germline V gene, CDR1 is MNHEY and CDR2 is SVGAGI. CDR3 sequence: CASSYYSSSTDTQYF. The CDR3 DNA reads TGTGCCAGCAGTTACTATAGTTCTAGCACAGATACGCAGTATTTT.